A single sample is the source of the 12 T cell receptor beta chains below, sequenced in a study of cytomegalovirus exposure and HLA in healthy donors. The study ran its PCR with 60 Vbeta and 13 Jbeta primers. The data were produced by immunoSEQ multiplex PCR, yet TCRdb's version contains in-frame clones alone and is incomplete. The data show around 180,000 clones, about four fifths seen once. Sequenced: PBMCs. The receptors shown here come from a man between 18 and 29 years old in good health and CMV-seronegative.

The chain links TRBV30 to TRBJ1-1; D is undetermined. Looked up from germline, CDR1 is GTSNPN and CDR2 is SVGIG (reference sequence). The CDR3 is 11 residues long. Trimming shortened V by 7 bases and J by 4 bases, and 10 bases separated the two germline ends. CDR3 loop: CASKTGTEAFF. The CDR3 DNA sequence: TGTGCCTCTAAAACGGGCACTGAAGCTTTCTTT.

The rearrangement uses TRBV6-6 and TRBJ1-2, with 7 bases identical to TRBD1. The CDR3 has 16 residues. With 7 bases clipped from V and 4 bases from J, the junction kept 15 bases outside the gene matches. The germline V gene has CDR1 MNHNY and CDR2 SVGAGI (reference sequence). The CDR3 sequence is CASNPAETGEPYGYTF. The CDR3 coding sequence is TGTGCCAGCAATCCCGCCGAAACAGGGGAGCCCTATGGCTACACCTTC.

The chain is built from TRBV5-1 and TRBJ1-6, with 10 bases matching TRBD1. The CDR3 runs 15 residues. From germline, CDR1 is SGHRS and CDR2 YFSETQ. V shed 0 bases and J 9 bases; nucleotides not matched to a gene: 3. The CDR3: CASSLGQGAFSPLHF. CDR3 coding DNA: TGCGCCAGCAGCTTGGGACAGGGGGCTTTTTCACCCCTCCACTTT.

CDR3 nucleotides: TGCGCCAGCAGCCATTCCAGGGGGCCCGGCTACGAGCAGTACTTC. Translation gives CASSHSRGPGYEQYF. The chain recombines TRBV4-3 with TRBJ2-7; 8 nucleotides line up with TRBD1. Losses at the gene ends were 3 bases for V and 3 bases for J; bases not matched to a gene: 7. CDR3 size: 15 residues. Germline CDR1 reads LGHNA; CDR2 reads YSLEER.

The rearrangement joins TRBV7-2 to TRBJ2-7, with 8 bases lining up with TRBD1. CDR3 length equals 17 residues. The germline V gene has CDR1 SGHTA and CDR2 FQGNSA. V shed 1 base, J shed 2 bases, and the junction held 10 bases outside the gene matches. CDR3 sequence reads: CASSLVEFGTGPYEQYF. The CDR3 nucleotides read TGTGCCAGCAGCTTAGTCGAATTCGGGACAGGACCCTACGAGCAGTACTTC.

The chain uses TRBV6-5 and TRBJ1-2; 7 bases are shared with TRBD1. V gave up 6 bases and J gave up 4 bases; unmatched junction bases: 11. CDR1 MNHEY and CDR2 SVGAGI come from the germline V gene. The CDR3 extends over 15 amino acids. CDR3 sequence reads: CASRPTGETSYGYTF. In DNA form, the CDR3 reads TGTGCCAGCAGACCTACAGGGGAAACCTCCTATGGCTACACCTTC.

Note on this clone: In the same sample, other DNA sequences code for this CDR3. The chain uses TRBV5-6 and TRBJ2-1; 7 nucleotides align to TRBD2. The CDR3 consists of 16 residues. The J segment lost 0 bases and the V segment lost 3 bases, leaving 6 bases of the junction unmatched. Germline V gene data show CDR1 as SGHDT and CDR2 as YYEEEE. CDR3: CASSSLGGSSYNEQFF. In DNA form, the CDR3 reads TGTGCCAGCAGCTCCCTCGGGGGGAGCTCCTACAATGAGCAGTTCTTC.

The J gene is TRBJ1-2, the V gene TRBV18, with D possibly matching TRBD1 (6 bases). Germline V lookup: CDR1 KGHSH, CDR2 LQKENI. Trimming pared 3 bases from V and 5 bases from J, leaving 13 bases between. The CDR3 extends over 14 amino acids. CDR3 in amino acids: CASSPSGGGYGYTF. In DNA, the CDR3 is TGTGCCAGCTCACCCAGCGGGGGCGGGTATGGCTACACCTTC.

This clone was found once. V gene TRBV5-1 combines with J gene TRBJ1-1, with TRBD1 matching over 9 bases. Germline V gene sequence: CDR1 SGHRS, CDR2 YFSETQ. The CDR3 has 15 residues. The V and J ends lost 1 base and 5 bases, in that order; junction bases with no gene match: 6. CDR3 coding DNA: TGCGCCAGCAGCTTGACAGGGGGCACGTTTACTGAAGCTTTCTTT. This sequence encodes CASSLTGGTFTEAFF.

The gene calls are TRBV7-2 and TRBJ1-1; D is perhaps TRBD1 (5 bases). The germline CDR1 and CDR2 sequences are SGHTA and FQGNSA. Trimming took 6 bases from V and 1 from J, leaving 12 bases between them. This CDR3 spans 14 amino acids. CDR3 loop: CASSTRGGNTEAFF. For the CDR3, the DNA is TGTGCCAGCAGTACTAGGGGAGGGAACACTGAAGCTTTCTTT.

The chain couples TRBV2 to TRBJ2-1; 9 bases match TRBD2. The V gene end was trimmed by 5 bases and the J gene end by 7 bases; junction bases not matched to a gene: 9. The germline CDR1 and CDR2 sequences are SNHLY and FYNNEI. The CDR3 consists of 15 residues. This CDR3 reads CASSQGLAPLNEQFF. The DNA of the CDR3 is TGTGCCAGCAGTCAGGGACTAGCCCCTCTTAATGAGCAGTTCTTC.

The chain is built from TRBV15 and TRBJ2-6, with D possibly being TRBD2 (5 bases). CDR1 and CDR2 (germline): LNHNV, YYDKDF (reference sequence). This CDR3 has 18 amino acids. The V and J ends lost 0 bases and 1 base respectively, with 13 bases between them. The DNA of the CDR3 is TGTGCCACCAGCAGAGATAGGAGGCCGTCTTCTGGGGCCAACGTCCTGACTTTC. It yields the protein CATSRDRRPSSGANVLTF.